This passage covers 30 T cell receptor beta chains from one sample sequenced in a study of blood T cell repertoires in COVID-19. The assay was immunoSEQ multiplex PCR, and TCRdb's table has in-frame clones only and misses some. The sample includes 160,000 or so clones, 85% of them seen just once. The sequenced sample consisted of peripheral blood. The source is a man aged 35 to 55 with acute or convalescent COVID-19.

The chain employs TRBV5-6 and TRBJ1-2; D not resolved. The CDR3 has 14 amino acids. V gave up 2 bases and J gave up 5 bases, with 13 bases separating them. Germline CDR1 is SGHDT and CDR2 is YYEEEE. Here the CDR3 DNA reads TGTGCCAGCAGCTTCGGTGGCAGCGAGTATGGCTACACCTTC. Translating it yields CASSFGGSEYGYTF.

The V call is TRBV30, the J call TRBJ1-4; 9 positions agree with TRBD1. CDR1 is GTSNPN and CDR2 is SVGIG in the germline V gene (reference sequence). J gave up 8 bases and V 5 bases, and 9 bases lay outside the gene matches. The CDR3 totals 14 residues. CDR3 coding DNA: TGTGCCTGGGGGGTGGGACAGGGCGACGAAAAACTGTTTTTT. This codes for CAWGVGQGDEKLFF.

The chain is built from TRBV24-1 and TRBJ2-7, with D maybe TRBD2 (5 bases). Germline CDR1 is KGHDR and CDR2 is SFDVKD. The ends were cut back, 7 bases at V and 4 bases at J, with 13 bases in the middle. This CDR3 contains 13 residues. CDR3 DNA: TGTGCCACCAGCCCTACCGGCGGGTACGAGCAGTACTTC. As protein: CATSPTGGYEQYF.

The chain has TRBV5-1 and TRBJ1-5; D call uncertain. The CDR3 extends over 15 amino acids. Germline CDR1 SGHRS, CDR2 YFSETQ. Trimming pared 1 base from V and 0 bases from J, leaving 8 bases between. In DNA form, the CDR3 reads TGCGCCAGCAGCTTGACACCCGATAGCAATCAGCCCCAGCATTTT. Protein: CASSLTPDSNQPQHF.

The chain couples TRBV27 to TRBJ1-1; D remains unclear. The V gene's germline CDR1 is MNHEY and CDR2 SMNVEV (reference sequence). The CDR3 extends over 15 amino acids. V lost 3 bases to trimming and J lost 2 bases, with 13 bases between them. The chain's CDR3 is CASSFGLFSNTEAFF. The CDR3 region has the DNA TGTGCCAGCAGTTTCGGACTTTTTTCTAACACTGAAGCTTTCTTT.

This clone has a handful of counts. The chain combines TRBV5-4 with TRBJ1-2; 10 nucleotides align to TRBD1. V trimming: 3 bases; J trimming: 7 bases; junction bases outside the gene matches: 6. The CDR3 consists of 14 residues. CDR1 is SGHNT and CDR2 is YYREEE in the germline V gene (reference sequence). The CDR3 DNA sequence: TGTGCCAGCAGCTGGGGGACAGGGGCAAGTGGCTACACCTTC. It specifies CASSWGTGASGYTF.

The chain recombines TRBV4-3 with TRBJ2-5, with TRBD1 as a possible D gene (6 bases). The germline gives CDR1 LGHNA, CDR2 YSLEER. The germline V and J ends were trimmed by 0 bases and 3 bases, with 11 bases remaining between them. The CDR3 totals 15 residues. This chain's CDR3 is CASSQDQGREETQYF. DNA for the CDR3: TGCGCCAGCAGCCAAGATCAGGGGCGAGAAGAGACCCAGTACTTC.

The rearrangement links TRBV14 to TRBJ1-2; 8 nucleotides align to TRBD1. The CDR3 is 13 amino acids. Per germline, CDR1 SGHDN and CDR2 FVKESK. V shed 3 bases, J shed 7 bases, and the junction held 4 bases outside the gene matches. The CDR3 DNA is TGTGCCAGCAGCCACACGACAGGGGCTGGCTACACCTTC. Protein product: CASSHTTGAGYTF.

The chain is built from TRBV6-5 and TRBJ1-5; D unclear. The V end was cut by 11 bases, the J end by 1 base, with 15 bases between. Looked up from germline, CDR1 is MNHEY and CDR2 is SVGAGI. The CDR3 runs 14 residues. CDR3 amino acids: CAASGGESNQPQHF. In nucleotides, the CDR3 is TGTGCCGCTAGCGGTGGTGAAAGCAATCAGCCCCAGCATTTT.

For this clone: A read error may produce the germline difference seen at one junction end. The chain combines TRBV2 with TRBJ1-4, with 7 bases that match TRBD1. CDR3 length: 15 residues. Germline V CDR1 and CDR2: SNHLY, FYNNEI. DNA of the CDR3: TGTGCCAGCAGGGAAGGGACAGCAACTAATGAAAAACTGTTTTTT. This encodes CASREGTATNEKLFF.

The CDR3 spells CASSVWERGGQETQYF. The CDR3 DNA follows: TGTGCCAGCAGTGTGTGGGAGCGGGGGGGTCAAGAGACCCAGTACTTC. This chain links TRBV6-1 with TRBJ2-5; 10 bases fit TRBD2. Germline loops: CDR1 MNHNS, CDR2 SASEGT. With V trimmed by 4 bases and J by 2 bases, 7 bases remained unmatched. CDR3 length equals 16 residues.

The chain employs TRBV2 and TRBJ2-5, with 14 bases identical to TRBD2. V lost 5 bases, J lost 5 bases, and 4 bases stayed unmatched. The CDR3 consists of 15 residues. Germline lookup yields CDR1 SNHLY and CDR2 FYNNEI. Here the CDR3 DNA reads TGTGCCAGCAGTCCCGGGACTAGCGGGGGTGAGACCCAGTACTTC. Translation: CASSPGTSGGETQYF.

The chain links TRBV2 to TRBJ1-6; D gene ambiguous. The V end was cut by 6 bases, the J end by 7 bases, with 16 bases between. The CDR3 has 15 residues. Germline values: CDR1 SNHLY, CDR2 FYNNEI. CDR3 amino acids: CASSLDMSSNSPLHF. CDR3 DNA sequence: TGTGCCAGCAGCCTTGACATGTCCTCGAATTCACCCCTCCACTTT. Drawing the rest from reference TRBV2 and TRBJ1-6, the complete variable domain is EPEVTQTPSHQVTQMGQEVILRCVPISNHLYFYWYRQILGQKVEFLVSFYNNEISEKSEIFDDQFSVERPDGSNFTLKIRSTKLEDSAMYFCASSLDMSSNSPLHFGNGTRLTVT.

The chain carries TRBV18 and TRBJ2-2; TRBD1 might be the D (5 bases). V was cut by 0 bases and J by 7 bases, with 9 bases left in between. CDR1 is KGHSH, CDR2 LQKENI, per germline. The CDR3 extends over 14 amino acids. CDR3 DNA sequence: TGTGCCAGCTCACCACCGGGGCGCAGCGGGGAGCTGTTTTTT. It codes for CASSPPGRSGELFF.

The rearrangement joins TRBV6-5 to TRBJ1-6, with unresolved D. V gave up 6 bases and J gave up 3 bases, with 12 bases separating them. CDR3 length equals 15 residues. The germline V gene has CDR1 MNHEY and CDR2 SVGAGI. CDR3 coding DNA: TGTGCCAGCAGACCCATGGAGGGCTATAATTCACCCCTCCACTTT. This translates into CASRPMEGYNSPLHF.

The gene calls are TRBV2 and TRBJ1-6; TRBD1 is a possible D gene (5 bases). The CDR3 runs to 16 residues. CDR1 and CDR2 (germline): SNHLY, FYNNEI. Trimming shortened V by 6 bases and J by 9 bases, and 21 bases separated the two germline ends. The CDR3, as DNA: TGTGCCAGCAGATTTCTCCAAGGGGATTCGGGTTCACCCCTCCACTTT. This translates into CASRFLQGDSGSPLHF.

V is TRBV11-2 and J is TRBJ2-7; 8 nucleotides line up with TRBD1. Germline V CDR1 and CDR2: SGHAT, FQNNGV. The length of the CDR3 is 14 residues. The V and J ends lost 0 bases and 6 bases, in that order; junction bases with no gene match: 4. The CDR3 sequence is CASSLERTGSEQYF. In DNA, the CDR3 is TGTGCCAGCAGCTTAGAGCGGACAGGGTCCGAGCAGTACTTC. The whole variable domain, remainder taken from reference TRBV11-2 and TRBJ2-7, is EAGVAQSPRYKIIEKRQSVAFWCNPISGHATLYWYQQILGQGPKLLIQFQNNGVVDDSQLPKDRFSAERLKGVDSTLKIQPAKLEDSAVYLCASSLERTGSEQYFGPGTRLTVT.

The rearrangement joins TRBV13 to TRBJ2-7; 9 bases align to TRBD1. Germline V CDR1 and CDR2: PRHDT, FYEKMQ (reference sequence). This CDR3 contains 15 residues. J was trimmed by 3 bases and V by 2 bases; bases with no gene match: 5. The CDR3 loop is CASSLMTGGSYEQYF. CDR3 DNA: TGTGCCAGCAGCTTAATGACAGGGGGGAGCTACGAGCAGTACTTC. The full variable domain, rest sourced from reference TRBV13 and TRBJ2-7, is AAGVIQSPRHLIKEKRETATLKCYPIPRHDTVYWYQQGPGQDPQFLISFYEKMQSDKGSIPDRFSAQQFSDYHSELNMSSLELGDSALYFCASSLMTGGSYEQYFGPGTRLTVT.

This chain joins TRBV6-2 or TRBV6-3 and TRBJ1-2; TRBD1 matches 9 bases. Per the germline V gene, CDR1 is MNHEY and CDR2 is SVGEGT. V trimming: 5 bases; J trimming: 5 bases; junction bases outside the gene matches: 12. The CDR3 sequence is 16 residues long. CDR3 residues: CASSQTGTGTLYGYTF. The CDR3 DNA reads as TGTGCCAGCAGTCAGACCGGGACAGGGACCCTTTATGGCTACACCTTC.

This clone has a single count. CDR3 nucleotide sequence: TGCGCCAGCGGTGCAGGCATTAATGAAGCTTTCTTT. Its protein is CASGAGINEAFF. The chain links TRBV5-1 to TRBJ1-1; D remains unclear. The V gene's germline CDR1 is SGHRS and CDR2 YFSETQ. V was pared by 7 bases and J by 7 bases, with 14 bases between. The CDR3 is 12 amino acids.

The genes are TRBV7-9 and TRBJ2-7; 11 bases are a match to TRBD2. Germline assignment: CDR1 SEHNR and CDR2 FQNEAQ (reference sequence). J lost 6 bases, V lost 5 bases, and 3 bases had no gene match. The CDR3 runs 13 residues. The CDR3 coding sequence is TGTGCCAGCAGCCCAGGGACTAGCGGCGAGCAGTACTTC. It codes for CASSPGTSGEQYF.

The CDR3 coding sequence is TGCGCCAGCAGCTTGGCCTTCGGGACGCGGGAGAACACTGAAGCTTTCTTT. This sequence encodes CASSLAFGTRENTEAFF. The gene calls are TRBV5-1 and TRBJ1-1; the D gene is possibly TRBD1 (5 bases). The CDR3 length is 17 residues. The V end lost 0 bases, the J end lost 1 base, and 16 bases lay between the germline ends. Looked up from germline, CDR1 is SGHRS and CDR2 is YFSETQ.

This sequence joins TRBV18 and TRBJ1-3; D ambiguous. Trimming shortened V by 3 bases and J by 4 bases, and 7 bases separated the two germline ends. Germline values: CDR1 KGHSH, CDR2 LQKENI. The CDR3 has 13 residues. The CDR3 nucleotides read TGTGCCAGCTCACCGGAGACGGGAAACACCATATATTTT. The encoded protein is CASSPETGNTIYF. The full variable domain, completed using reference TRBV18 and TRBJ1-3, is NAGVMQNPRHLVRRRGQEARLRCSPMKGHSHVYWYRQLPEEGLKFMVYLQKENIIDESGMPKERFSAEFPKEGPSILRIQQVVRGDSAAYFCASSPETGNTIYFGEGSWLTVV.

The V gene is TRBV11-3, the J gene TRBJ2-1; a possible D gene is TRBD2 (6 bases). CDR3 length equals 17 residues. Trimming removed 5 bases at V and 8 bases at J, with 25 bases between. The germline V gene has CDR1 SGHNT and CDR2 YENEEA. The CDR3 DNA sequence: TGTGCCAGCAGCCCCACCGGAGGTAGCGGATTTGGGGATGAGCAGTTCTTC. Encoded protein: CASSPTGGSGFGDEQFF.

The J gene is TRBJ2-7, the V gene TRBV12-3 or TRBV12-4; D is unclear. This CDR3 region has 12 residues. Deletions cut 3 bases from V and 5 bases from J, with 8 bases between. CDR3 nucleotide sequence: TGTGCCAGCAGTTTTGGCGGCAACGAGCAGTACTTC. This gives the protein CASSFGGNEQYF.

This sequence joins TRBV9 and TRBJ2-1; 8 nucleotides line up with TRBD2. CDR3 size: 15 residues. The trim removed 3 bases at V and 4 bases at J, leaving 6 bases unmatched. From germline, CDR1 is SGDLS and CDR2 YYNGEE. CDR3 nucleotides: TGTGCCAGCAGCGACGGGGGGGCAAGGTACAATGAGCAGTTCTTC. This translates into CASSDGGARYNEQFF.

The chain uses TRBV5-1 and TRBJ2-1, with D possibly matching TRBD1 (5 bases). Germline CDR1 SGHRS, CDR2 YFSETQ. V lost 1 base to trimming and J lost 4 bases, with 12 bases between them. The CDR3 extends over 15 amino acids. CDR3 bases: TGCGCCAGCAGCTTGAGGGGCCCAGATTACAATGAGCAGTTCTTC. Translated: CASSLRGPDYNEQFF.

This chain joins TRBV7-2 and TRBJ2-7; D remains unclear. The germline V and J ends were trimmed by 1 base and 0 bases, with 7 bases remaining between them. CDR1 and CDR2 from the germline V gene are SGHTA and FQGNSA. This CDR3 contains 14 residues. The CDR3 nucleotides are TGTGCCAGCAGCTTAGGACTCAGCTCCTACGAGCAGTACTTC. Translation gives CASSLGLSSYEQYF.

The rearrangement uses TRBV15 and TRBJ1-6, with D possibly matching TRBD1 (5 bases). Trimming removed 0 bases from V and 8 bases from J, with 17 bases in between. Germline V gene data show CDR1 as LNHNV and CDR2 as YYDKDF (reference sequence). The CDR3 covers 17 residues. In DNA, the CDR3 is TGTGCCACCAGCAGAGATTGGGGGGGGTCTTCCTATTCACCCCTCCACTTT. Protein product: CATSRDWGGSSYSPLHF.

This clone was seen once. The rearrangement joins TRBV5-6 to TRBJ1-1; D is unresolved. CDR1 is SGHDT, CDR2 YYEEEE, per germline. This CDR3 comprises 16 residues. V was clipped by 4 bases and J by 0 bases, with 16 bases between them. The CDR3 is CASSLRRILMNTEAFF. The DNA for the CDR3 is TGTGCCAGCAGCCTCAGAAGAATCCTCATGAACACTGAAGCTTTCTTT.